Shown below are 27 T cell receptor beta chains from a single sample sequenced in a study of esophageal squamous cell carcinoma under preoperative chemotherapy. TCRdb independently ran MiXCR on the PCR reads; one entry per CDR3 protein. Among approximately 30,000 distinct CDR3 sequences, about half were seen once, and the ten largest hold approximately 12%. Noted time point: before preoperative PTX-NDP chemotherapy. This sample was taken from a patient given preoperative chemotherapy. The source of these receptors is a human donor with esophageal squamous cell carcinoma. The donor label of this sample is uncertain.

J is TRBJ2-1 and V is TRBV5-1, with D possibly TRBD2 on 5 matching bases. The length of the CDR3 is 11 residues. Germline V gene sequence: CDR1 SGHRS, CDR2 YFSETQ. V was trimmed by 4 bases and J by 10 bases, leaving 9 bases between them. This chain's CDR3 is CASSHDYEQFF. In DNA form, the CDR3 reads TGCGCCAGCAGCCACGACTACGAGCAGTTCTTC.

V usage is TRBV5-1 and J usage is TRBJ2-5; 9 positions agree with TRBD2. The last part of the DNA fits TRBJ2-7 better; the J call may be wrong. CDR1 and CDR2 from the germline V gene are SGHRS and YFSETQ. The CDR3 has 16 amino acids. CDR3 amino acids: CASSSGGGGRAFEQYF. CDR3 nucleotides: TGCGCCAGCAGCTCTGGGGGAGGCGGGAGGGCCTTCGAGCAGTACTTC.

As for this clonotype: The junction and the germline gene differ at one end; a read error may be behind it. V usage is TRBV11-1 and J usage is TRBJ2-3; no firm D call. The CDR3 is 14 amino acids. In germline, CDR1 is SGHAT, CDR2 FQDESV (reference sequence). CDR3 residues: CASSLRRSPDTQYF. As DNA, the CDR3 is TGTGCCAGCAGCTTACGCCGTAGCCCAGATACGCAGTATTTC. The whole variable domain, filled in from reference TRBV11-1 and TRBJ2-3, reads EAEVAQSPRYKITEKSQAVAFWCDPISGHATLYWYRQILGQGPELLVQFQDESVVDDSQLPKDRFSAERLKGVDSTLKIQPAELGDSAMYLCASSLRRSPDTQYFGPGTRLTVL.

In DNA, the CDR3 is TGTGCCAGCAGGGATGGACTAGCGGGAGGGCCGGGCACAGATACGCAGTATTTT. Its protein product is CASRDGLAGGPGTDTQYF. The chain carries TRBV7-2 and TRBJ2-3; 15 bases line up with TRBD2. Trimming took 6 bases from V and 1 from J; bases not matched to a gene: 8. This CDR3 is built from 18 residues. Germline V gene data show CDR1 as SGHTA and CDR2 as FQGNSA.

The chain carries TRBV7-2 and TRBJ2-5; D not resolved. Germline assignment: CDR1 SGHTA and CDR2 FQGNSA. V lost 5 bases and J lost 10, with 23 bases in between. The CDR3 is 15 amino acids. The CDR3 DNA reads TGTGCCAGCAGCCTCGGCGGCCCAGACCAAGACATCCAGTACTTC. Translating gives CASSLGGPDQDIQYF.

This clonotype was found many times. The chain uses TRBV7-9 and TRBJ2-1; 7 bases are shared with TRBD1. The CDR3 runs 16 residues. The ends lost 7 bases at V and 10 bases at J; junction bases unmatched: 19. The germline CDR1 and CDR2 sequences are SEHNR and FQNEAQ (reference sequence). The CDR3 nucleotides read TGTGCCAGCAACTCCCCACCCGGGACAGAAGGCTACGAGCAGTTCTTC. As protein: CASNSPPGTEGYEQFF. The full variable domain, in which reference TRBV7-9 and TRBJ2-1 provide the parts outside the CDR3, is DTGVSQNPRHKITKRGQNVTFRCDPISEHNRLYWYRQTLGQGPEFLTYFQNEAQLEKSRLLSDRFSAERPKGSFSTLEIQRTEQGDSAMYLCASNSPPGTEGYEQFFGPGTRLTVL.

This clonotype was observed at least ten times. The gene calls are TRBV7-8 and TRBJ2-7, with 7 nucleotides matching TRBD1. J lost 5 bases, V lost 1 base, and 8 bases had no gene match. Germline lookup yields CDR1 SGHVS and CDR2 FQNEAQ. The CDR3 totals 15 residues. CDR3 in DNA: TGTGCCAGCAGCTTAGGGACAGGAGTAGGGAACGAGCAGTACTTC. Amino acids: CASSLGTGVGNEQYF. The entire variable domain, with the rest obtained from reference TRBV7-8 and TRBJ2-7, is as follows: GAGVSQSPRYKVAKRGQDVALRCDPISGHVSLFWYQQALGQGPEFLTYFQNEAQLDKSGLPSDRFFAERPEGSVSTLKIQRTQQEDSAVYLCASSLGTGVGNEQYFGPGTRLTVT.

This clonotype was counted ten times or more. The chain uses TRBV12-3 or TRBV12-4 and TRBJ2-5, with TRBD2 identical over 7 bases. V dropped 4 bases and J dropped 1; count of bases not matched to a gene: 3. The CDR3 runs 14 residues. The CDR3 DNA follows: TGTGCCAGCAGTTCTAGCGGACTCCAAGAGACCCAGTACTTC. This codes for CASSSSGLQETQYF.

This chain joins TRBV14 and TRBJ2-5; TRBD2 is a possible D gene (6 bases). Trimming left V 0 bases short and J 13 bases short, with 18 bases between. The germline V gene has CDR1 SGHDN and CDR2 FVKESK. The CDR3 consists of 14 residues. The CDR3 loop reads CASSQDQTGTAMYF. CDR3 coding DNA: TGTGCCAGCAGCCAAGATCAAACGGGGACTGCCATGTACTTC.

The chain joins TRBV7-2 to TRBJ2-1, with D perhaps being TRBD1 or TRBD2 (7 bases each). The end of the DNA fits TRBJ2-7 better, so the J call may be wrong. Looked up from germline, CDR1 is SGHTA and CDR2 is FQGNSA. The CDR3 runs to 15 residues. CDR3 amino acids: CASSSAGGERAEQYF. CDR3 bases: TGTGCCAGCAGCTCGGCAGGGGGGGAGCGGGCGGAGCAGTACTTC.

For this clonotype: Germline and junction disagree at one end, which may indicate a read error. The chain joins TRBV7-7 to TRBJ2-5; tentative D call: TRBD2 (5 bases). Germline assignment: CDR1 SSHAT and CDR2 FNYEAQ (reference sequence). The CDR3 spans 15 residues. The DNA for the CDR3 is TGTGCTAGCAGCCAAAGACCGGGGTTCCCGGAGACCCAGTACTTC. Translation: CASSQRPGFPETQYF.

The table lists this clonotype with a few counts. The V gene is TRBV7-2, the J gene TRBJ2-1; 10 nucleotides agree with TRBD2. V shed 3 bases and J 7 bases; nucleotides not matched to a gene: 3. The V gene's germline CDR1 is SGHTA and CDR2 FQGNSA. CDR3 length: 14 residues. The CDR3 protein is CASSFSGGTNEQFF. The CDR3 DNA sequence: TGTGCCAGCAGCTTTAGCGGGGGGACTAATGAGCAGTTCTTC.

A remark on this clonotype: Compared with germline, one end of the junction differs, possibly owing to a read error. The chain combines TRBV7-6 with TRBJ2-3; tentative D call: TRBD2 (7 bases). The CDR3 covers 15 residues. The germline gives CDR1 SGHVS, CDR2 FNYEAQ. The DNA of the CDR3 is TGTGGCGGGGGCCCCGGGTCTGGGGACCAGGATACCCAGTATTTT. Its translation is CGGGPGSGDQDTQYF.

This clonotype was observed a few times. V is TRBV7-6 and J is TRBJ2-5; 8 bases match TRBD1. V was pared by 2 bases and J by 11 bases, with 10 bases of the junction left unmatched. CDR1 and CDR2 from the germline V gene are SGHVS and FNYEAQ. The CDR3 covers 14 residues. CDR3 sequence: CASSLWTGNNEQYF. The CDR3 nucleotides read TGTGCCAGCAGCTTATGGACAGGGAACAATGAGCAGTACTTC.

Concerning this clonotype itself: Given a much more abundant clone one base away, this may be a read error. This rearrangement joins TRBV6-1 to TRBJ2-5; D might be TRBD2 (6 bases). The J call may be mistaken, given a closer DNA end match to TRBJ2-1. This CDR3 is built from 15 residues. Germline V gives CDR1 MNHNS, CDR2 SASEGT. DNA for the CDR3: TGTGCCAGCGGTCGGCAAAGCGGGTCTCAAGAGACCCAGTTCTTC. It encodes CASGRQSGSQETQFF.

As to this clonotype: One junction end disagrees with the germline gene, perhaps due to a read error. J is TRBJ2-5 and V is TRBV7-2, with D tentatively TRBD1 or TRBD2 (5 bases each). The germline V gene has CDR1 SGHTA and CDR2 FQGNSA. The CDR3 spans 16 residues. CDR3 DNA sequence: TGTGCCAGCAGCCGAGGGCACAGGCGAAACCAAGAGACTCAGTACTTC. Translated: CASSRGHRRNQETQYF.

The CDR3: CASRTPSSGNTIYF. The DNA for the CDR3 is TGTGCCAGCCGGACGCCGAGCTCTGGAAACACCATATATTTT. The chain has TRBV6-1 and TRBJ1-3; D gene unclear. This CDR3 is 14 amino acids long. CDR1 MNHNS and CDR2 SASEGT come from the germline V gene. The V end lost 8 bases, the J end lost 0 bases, and 11 bases lay between the germline ends.

This rearrangement joins TRBV7-9 to TRBJ2-5, with D possibly called TRBD1 or TRBD2 (5 bases each). This CDR3 spans 12 amino acids. Trimming stripped 9 bases from V and 11 bases from J, with 19 bases between. Germline V gives CDR1 SEHNR, CDR2 FQNEAQ (reference sequence). The chain's CDR3 is CARGAGQGTQYF. The CDR3 DNA reads TGTGCCAGGGGCGCGGGCCAGGGCACTCAGTACTTC.

The CDR3 region has the DNA TGCGCCAGCAGAGTGGGATTGGGGGGGCGGATCGATGAGCAGTTCTTC. Translated, it gives CASRVGLGGRIDEQFF. This chain uses TRBV5-1 with TRBJ2-1; tentative D call: TRBD2 (7 bases). Looked up from germline, CDR1 is SGHRS and CDR2 is YFSETQ. V gave up 5 bases and J gave up 8 bases, with 23 bases separating them. The CDR3 is 16 amino acids.

At least ten counts were recorded for this clonotype. CDR3 amino acids: CASSLVREVGEQYF. In nucleotides, the CDR3 is TGTGCCAGCAGCTTAGTTCGAGAGGTTGGCGAGCAGTACTTC. This rearrangement joins TRBV11-2 to TRBJ2-5; no clear D gene. The J call is uncertain, as TRBJ2-7 better fits the DNA end. The CDR3 runs 14 residues. Germline V lookup: CDR1 SGHAT, CDR2 FQNNGV.

This sequence joins TRBV12-3 or TRBV12-4 and TRBJ2-4; D is perhaps TRBD1 (6 bases). V was shortened by 8 bases and J by 13 bases, with 21 bases between the two germline ends. This CDR3 comprises 13 residues. The CDR3 region has the DNA TGTGCCAGCGGGGGCACAGGCCCCGACACCCAGTACTTC. This gives the protein CASGGTGPDTQYF.

This clonotype was seen at least ten times. This chain connects TRBV7-3 to TRBJ2-6; no clear D gene. In germline, CDR1 is SGHTA, CDR2 FQGTGA. The CDR3 runs to 16 residues. Trimming took off 4 bases at V and 0 bases at J, with 10 bases between the two ends. The CDR3 spells CASSSDGRSGANVLTF. For the CDR3, the DNA is TGTGCCAGCAGCTCGGACGGTCGCTCTGGGGCCAACGTCCTGACTTTC. The full variable domain, with the rest looked up from reference TRBV7-3 and TRBJ2-6, is GAGVSQTPSNKVTEKGKYVELRCDPISGHTALYWYRQSLGQGPEFLIYFQGTGAADDSGLPNDRFFAVRPEGSVSTLKIQRTERGDSAVYLCASSSDGRSGANVLTFGAGSRLTVL.

This chain links TRBV12-3 or TRBV12-4 with TRBJ2-4; D may correspond to TRBD1 or TRBD2 (6 bases each). CDR3 size: 14 residues. The chain's CDR3 is CAWLGGRAKNIQYF. The CDR3 DNA reads as TGTGCGTGGCTCGGGGGCCGTGCCAAAAACATTCAGTACTTC.

There are many counts of this clonotype. The J gene is TRBJ2-7, the V gene TRBV6-5, with D tentatively TRBD2 (6 bases). V dropped 6 bases and J dropped 4 bases, with 10 bases sitting between them. Germline V gives CDR1 MNHEY, CDR2 SVGAGI. This CDR3 contains 12 residues. CDR3 in DNA: TGTGCCAGCAGCCCTCGGGGGTACGAGCAGTACTTC. This codes for CASSPRGYEQYF.

This clonotype has just a few counts. The germline gene is not matched at one end of the junction; a read error may be the cause. The chain has TRBV7-2 and TRBJ2-5; TRBD1 agrees at 11 bases. There are 16 residues in the CDR3. Germline CDR1 is SGHTA and CDR2 is FQGNSA. CDR3 in amino acids: CASGGQGGRGKDTQYF. The DNA for the CDR3 is TGTGCCAGCGGGGGACAGGGGGGCCGAGGGAAAGATACCCAGTACTTC.

Worth noting for this clonotype: A junction end diverges from the germline sequence, so it may reflect a read error. The V call is TRBV7-2, the J call TRBJ2-5, with TRBD2 matching 7 bases. The DNA end lines up better with TRBJ2-3; the J call may be wrong. This CDR3 contains 16 residues. Germline V CDR1 and CDR2: SGHTA, FQGNSA. CDR3 residues: CACSRQGGRGPETQYF. DNA of the CDR3: TGTGCCTGCAGCCGGCAGGGAGGGAGAGGCCCAGAGACGCAGTATTTT.

This clonotype was found many times. The rearrangement joins TRBV5-6 to TRBJ2-1; possible D gene TRBD2, 6 bases. Germline V CDR1 and CDR2: SGHDT, YYEEEE. CDR3 length: 14 amino acids. V dropped 1 base and J dropped 5 bases, with 10 bases sitting between them. CDR3 bases: TGTGCCAGCAGCTTGTTTCCGGGGGACAATGAGCAGTTCTTC. Translating it yields CASSLFPGDNEQFF. The full variable domain, its missing parts supplied by reference TRBV5-6 and TRBJ2-1, is DAGVTQSPTHLIKTRGQQVTLRCSPKSGHDTVSWYQQALGQGPQFIFQYYEEEERQRGNFPDRFSGHQFPNYSSELNVNALLLGDSALYLCASSLFPGDNEQFFGPGTRLTVL.